This T cell receptor (beta chain) emerged from a study of tumor-infiltrating lymphocytes in primary liver carcinoma. About the study: The yield of productive TCRbeta reads per sample was roughly 3.65 to 8 million and was similar across tissue types. The study, taken as a whole, reports: A significantly higher top-250-clone fraction was found in tumors than in blood (p = 0.039). Paired tumor-adjacent and tumor-blood samples overlapped less than tumor region pairs did.

Unsorted bulk tissue (about 20-30 mg) underwent RNA and DNA co-extraction. Patients carried chronic HBV infection without prior treatment. Production of TCR beta cDNA used approximately 480 ng total RNA together with a constant-region primer. Slightly modified ARM-PCR, run as three nested multiplex PCR rounds, produced the TCR beta libraries. MiXCR, run by TCRdb on the multiplex PCR reads, gives a single entry per CDR3 protein. The sample has 50,000 or so distinct CDR3 sequences; around 77% are singletons. Concerning this clonotype itself: Its matching antigen is unknown.

The material sequenced was liver tumor tissue from sampling region 5. Subset defined: tumor region T5, tumor centre. This clonotype originated in a man aged 35 to 55 with primary liver carcinoma and hepatitis B virus infection.

The DNA for the CDR3 is TGTGCCAGCAATAAAGGTGACAGGGGCACAGATACGCAGTATTTT. Translation gives CASNKGDRGTDTQYF. The rearrangement uses TRBV12-3 or TRBV12-4 and TRBJ2-3, with 7 positions matching TRBD1. This CDR3 has 15 residues. V shed 7 bases and J 1 base; nucleotides not matched to a gene: 8.